This TCR beta chain was documented in a study of blood T cell repertoires in COVID-19. Trimming pared 8 bases from V and 5 bases from J, leaving 22 bases between. The CDR3 loop spans 15 amino acids. Germline CDR1 and CDR2: MRHNA and SNTAGT. Libraries were prepared by immunoSEQ multiplex PCR; TCRdb keeps only in-frame clonotypes and omits some of them. The profile shows under 150,000 clones, around 80% of them singletons. The sample holds a few counts of this clone. The TCR comes from a man aged 55 to 69 with acute or convalescent COVID-19. V usage is TRBV6-4 and J usage is TRBJ2-7; D is possibly TRBD2 (5 bases). Sequences were obtained from peripheral blood. CDR3 region: CASLLRASSPHEQYF. The CDR3 DNA follows: TGTGCCAGCCTTTTGCGGGCCTCCTCACCTCACGAGCAGTACTTC.